What follows are 4 T cell receptor beta chains derived from one specimen sequenced in a study of blood T cells in healthy people across ages (dated by TCRdb to the mid-2010s). The method was 5' RACE. The run used an Illumina HiSeq 2500. The second PCR ran for about 6 to 12 cycles and used a J-beta primer mix along with a sample-barcoded 5' primer. TCRdb redid the processing of the public reads, applying fastp at Q25 and MiXCR, and retained in-frame beta chains. For every CDR3 protein sequence, its rows merge into one entry that carries the most common genes and DNA. This sample lists about 1.4 million distinct CDR3 sequences; almost 60% were detected once. The top ten constitute about 6.3% of the sample. Sequencing used blood. These receptors were obtained from a man aged 18-30 years in good health.

The V gene is TRBV7-9, the J gene TRBJ2-7, with D possibly matching TRBD1 (5 bases). V lost 0 bases and J 0 bases, leaving 15 bases between the germline ends. CDR1 is SEHNR, CDR2 FQNEAQ, per germline (reference sequence). The CDR3 is made up of 17 amino acids. The CDR3 here is CASSLAPSGQSSYEQYF. CDR3 coding DNA: TGTGCCAGCAGCTTAGCGCCCTCAGGGCAAAGCTCCTACGAGCAGTACTTC.

The chain has TRBV7-9 and TRBJ2-1; 10 nucleotides match TRBD2. V was clipped by 5 bases and J by 4 bases; unmatched bases: 11. The germline V gene has CDR1 SEHNR and CDR2 FQNEAQ (reference sequence). The CDR3 loop spans 17 amino acids. This CDR3 is CASSPRTSGAGYNEQFF. DNA for the CDR3: TGTGCCAGCAGCCCTCGGACTAGCGGAGCTGGGTACAATGAGCAGTTCTTC.

The J gene is TRBJ2-5, the V gene TRBV27; D is tentatively TRBD1 or TRBD2 (5 bases each). The J call is uncertain, as TRBJ2-7 better fits the DNA end. Germline values: CDR1 MNHEY, CDR2 SMNVEV (reference sequence). CDR3 length equals 14 residues. CDR3: CASSLPGHHREQYF. CDR3 DNA: TGTGCCAGCAGTTTACCGGGGCACCATCGCGAGCAGTACTTC.

Comment on this clonotype: An end of the junction does not agree with germline; a read error may underlie this. This rearrangement joins TRBV14 to TRBJ2-2; a weak D match, TRBD2 (6 bases). This CDR3 contains 16 residues. The germline CDR1 and CDR2 sequences are SGHDN and FVKESK. The CDR3 sequence: CASSQVGLTRTGELFF. DNA for the CDR3: TGTGCCAGCAGCCAGGTGGGACTGACCCGTACCGGGGAGTTGTTTTTT.